The 29 T cell receptor beta chains given below trace back to one sample, sequenced in a study of vaccination and CD4 T cells after COVID-19 (dated by TCRdb to between 2021 and 2024). Library generation was performed with PCR. The sequencer listed for this sample is Illumina iSeq 100. In-frame beta chains were kept once TCRdb had trimmed the public reads at Q25 with fastp and called clones with MiXCR. Rows with one shared CDR3 protein collapse into an entry with the most common genes and DNA. In this sample the table shows about 20,000 distinct CDR3 sequences, 55% to 65% of which occur a single time. Of the sample, 0.95% to 1.2% is held by the ten largest clones. The sequencing used CD4+ T cells from blood, collected after SARS-CoV-2 vaccination. These receptors were obtained from a human donor who had recovered from COVID-19.

The chain couples TRBV2 to TRBJ1-2, with D perhaps TRBD1 (5 bases). This CDR3 is built from 16 residues. CDR1 is SNHLY and CDR2 is FYNNEI in the germline V gene. The V end lost 3 bases, the J end lost 0 bases, and 14 bases lay between the germline ends. CDR3 sequence (DNA): TGTGCCAGCAGTGATCAGGGCGCCAAAACTAACTATGGCTACACCTTC. Residues: CASSDQGAKTNYGYTF.

The V gene is TRBV7-8, the J gene TRBJ2-1; 14 nucleotides match TRBD2. V gave up 6 bases and J gave up 9 bases; unmatched junction bases: 16. CDR1 and CDR2 from the germline V gene are SGHVS and FQNEAQ. This CDR3 is built from 18 residues. Here the CDR3 DNA reads TGTGCCAGCAGACAACCGGGACTAGCGGGAGTAGGGGACTTTGAGCAGTTCTTC. Translated, it gives CASRQPGLAGVGDFEQFF.

V usage is TRBV7-9 and J usage is TRBJ2-2; 7 bases map to TRBD2. J gave up 5 bases and V 8 bases, and 11 bases lay outside the gene matches. The germline V gene encodes CDR1 SEHNR and CDR2 FQNEAQ (reference sequence). The CDR3 covers 15 residues. CDR3 sequence: CASRRGAGVTGELFF. The CDR3 bases are TGTGCCAGCCGCCGTGGGGCGGGAGTTACCGGGGAGCTGTTTTTT.

The V call is TRBV7-6, the J call TRBJ2-3; D call uncertain. Germline values: CDR1 SGHVS, CDR2 FNYEAQ. V lost 5 bases and J lost 0, with 9 bases in between. This CDR3 has 14 amino acids. Written as DNA, the CDR3 is TGTGCCAGCAGCCTTAGCACTAGCACAGATACGCAGTATTTT. This encodes CASSLSTSTDTQYF.

This clonotype has just one count. The chain employs TRBV7-2 and TRBJ2-7; D unclear. The CDR3 runs to 14 residues. The V gene lost 5 bases and the J gene lost 1 base, with 12 bases spanning the gap. Per the germline V gene, CDR1 is SGHTA and CDR2 is FQGNSA. The CDR3 DNA reads TGTGCCAGCAGCCCCCGGACGCAATCCTACGAGCAGTACTTC. Its protein product is CASSPRTQSYEQYF.

The chain combines TRBV6-2 or TRBV6-3 with TRBJ2-7; unclear D gene. The ends were cut back, 6 bases at V and 5 bases at J, with 17 bases in the middle. CDR3 length: 14 residues. The germline V gene encodes CDR1 MNHEY and CDR2 SVGEGT. The CDR3 coding sequence is TGTGCCAGCAGGGAGCGATTAAGGAGCCACGAGCAGTACTTC. Its protein is CASRERLRSHEQYF.

The V call is TRBV6-1, the J call TRBJ1-6; TRBD1 agrees at 7 bases. CDR1 and CDR2 (germline): MNHNS, SASEGT. J was trimmed by 9 bases and V by 6 bases; bases with no gene match: 23. The CDR3 contains 19 residues. CDR3 region: CASSRDNTPGQRQGSPLHF. The DNA for the CDR3 is TGTGCCAGCAGCCGCGACAATACTCCGGGACAGAGACAAGGTTCACCCCTCCACTTT.

The DNA for the CDR3 is TGTGCCAGCAGGGGGCTAGATAACTATGGCTACACCTTC. Its translation is CASRGLDNYGYTF. The rearrangement joins TRBV6-1 to TRBJ1-2; the D gene is possibly TRBD1 (5 bases). CDR3 length: 13 residues. V was pared by 6 bases and J by 1 base, with 9 bases between. Germline V gene lookup returns CDR1 MNHNS and CDR2 SASEGT.

This chain uses TRBV28 with TRBJ1-1, with D possibly matching TRBD1 (5 bases). The V end lost 7 bases, the J end lost 0 bases, and 9 bases lay between the germline ends. The germline CDR1 and CDR2 sequences are MDHEN and SYDVKM. The CDR3 length is 13 residues. The CDR3 region is CASKSTVNTEAFF. DNA of the CDR3: TGTGCCAGCAAATCGACAGTGAACACTGAAGCTTTCTTT.

The chain carries TRBV14 and TRBJ1-1, with D perhaps matching TRBD1 (5 bases). Trimming shortened V by 6 bases and J by 1 base, and 30 bases separated the two germline ends. The CDR3 is made up of 20 amino acids. CDR1 is SGHDN and CDR2 is FVKESK in the germline V gene. CDR3 residues: CASSPRWGGTRISSNTEAFF. DNA of the CDR3: TGTGCCAGCAGTCCCCGGTGGGGAGGGACCCGAATATCTTCGAACACTGAAGCTTTCTTT.

This clonotype was counted only a few times. The V and J genes are TRBV20-1 and TRBJ1-5, with D unclear. V was trimmed by 2 bases and J by 9 bases, leaving 11 bases between them. The CDR3 is made up of 12 amino acids. The germline V gene has CDR1 DFQATT and CDR2 SNEGSKA (reference sequence). The CDR3 protein is CSARKSMGPQHF. CDR3 nucleotide sequence: TGCAGTGCTAGAAAATCGATGGGGCCCCAGCATTTT.

The V gene is TRBV10-3, the J gene TRBJ2-1, with D possibly TRBD2 on 5 matching bases. This CDR3 has 16 amino acids. The V gene's germline CDR1 is ENHRY and CDR2 SYGVKD. V lost 6 bases and J 5 bases, leaving 20 bases between the germline ends. CDR3 DNA sequence: TGTGCCATCAGGAGTTCGGTAGCGATAGGGAACAATGAGCAGTTCTTC. Residues: CAIRSSVAIGNNEQFF.

The gene calls are TRBV20-1 and TRBJ2-5, with D unresolved. The germline V gene has CDR1 DFQATT and CDR2 SNEGSKA (reference sequence). Trimming removed 0 bases from V and 5 bases from J, with 16 bases in between. CDR3 length: 15 residues. The CDR3 DNA follows: TGCAGTGCTAGAGATATAAGACCGCCCGCGGAGACCCAGTACTTC. Translating it yields CSARDIRPPAETQYF.

This clonotype was picked up a small number of times. Mismatch with germline at one junction end may stem from a read error. The chain is built from TRBV7-3 and TRBJ1-1; D perhaps matches TRBD1 (5 bases). Germline lookup yields CDR1 SGHTA and CDR2 FQGTGA. The length of the CDR3 is 13 residues. CDR3 loop: CASSTRQNPEAFF. In DNA form, the CDR3 reads TGTGCCAGCAGCACCCGACAGAACCCTGAAGCTTTCTTT.

This clonotype has just a few counts. V is TRBV7-2 and J is TRBJ1-6; tentatively, D is TRBD1 (6 bases). Per germline, CDR1 SGHTA and CDR2 FQGNSA. This CDR3 region has 17 residues. Trimming took off 4 bases at V and 4 bases at J, with 17 bases between the two ends. The CDR3 spells CASSSSSGTLYNSPLHF. CDR3 nucleotide sequence: TGTGCCAGCAGCTCATCCTCCGGGACACTGTATAATTCACCCCTCCACTTT.

This clonotype was detected once. V is TRBV20-1 and J is TRBJ1-5, with D perhaps matching TRBD1 (5 bases). V shed 1 base and J shed 2 bases, with 9 bases lying between them. The CDR3 totals 14 residues. Per the germline V gene, CDR1 is DFQATT and CDR2 is SNEGSKA (reference sequence). The CDR3 DNA follows: TGCAGTGCTAGAGTCCCGGGACGCAATCAGCCCCAGCATTTT. Residues: CSARVPGRNQPQHF.

Written as DNA, the CDR3 is TGCAGTGCTAGAGTCGGGACTAGCTTGGAGCAGTTCTTC. Protein product: CSARVGTSLEQFF. The chain links TRBV20-1 to TRBJ2-1; 9 nucleotides align to TRBD2. The CDR3 loop spans 13 amino acids. V shed 1 base and J 10 bases; nucleotides not matched to a gene: 5. Germline V gene data show CDR1 as DFQATT and CDR2 as SNEGSKA (reference sequence).

CDR3: CASSLAGRGYTF. CDR3 nucleotide sequence: TGTGCCAGCAGCTTAGCGGGGAGAGGCTACACCTTC. The chain employs TRBV7-2 and TRBJ1-2; D gene ambiguous. Germline loops: CDR1 SGHTA, CDR2 FQGNSA. CDR3 length: 12 residues. Trimming shortened V by 0 bases and J by 8 bases, and 7 bases separated the two germline ends.

The chain has TRBV12-3 or TRBV12-4 and TRBJ2-2, with D tentatively TRBD2 (5 bases). The length of the CDR3 is 14 residues. Deletions cut 3 bases from V and 1 base from J, with 6 bases between. The CDR3 loop is CASSFRENTGELFF. The CDR3 bases are TGTGCCAGCAGTTTCCGGGAGAACACCGGGGAGCTGTTTTTT.

The V call is TRBV28, the J call TRBJ1-1; D may be TRBD1 (5 bases). Germline CDR1 and CDR2: MDHEN and SYDVKM. Trimming removed 7 bases from V and 7 bases from J, with 16 bases in between. The CDR3 has 13 amino acids. CDR3 loop: CASIGATSFEAFF. The CDR3 DNA is TGTGCCAGCATCGGGGCCACTTCTTTTGAAGCTTTCTTT.

The chain carries TRBV6-5 and TRBJ1-3, with 9 bases that match TRBD1. Germline lookup yields CDR1 MNHEY and CDR2 SVGAGI. V lost 0 bases to trimming and J lost 4 bases; unmatched junction nucleotides: 4. The CDR3 is 16 amino acids. CDR3 region: CASSYSDRGGGNTIYF. The DNA for the CDR3 is TGTGCCAGCAGTTACTCGGACAGGGGAGGCGGAAACACCATATATTTT.

This clonotype was seen more than once but under ten times. This CDR3 reads CATSDLRQNTGELFF. CDR3 DNA sequence: TGTGCCACCAGTGACCTAAGACAGAACACCGGGGAGCTGTTTTTT. This chain connects TRBV24-1 to TRBJ2-2, with D unclear. The CDR3 length is 15 residues. In germline, CDR1 is KGHDR, CDR2 SFDVKD. Trimming removed 4 bases at V and 1 base at J, with 9 bases between.

The chain employs TRBV28 and TRBJ2-2; D remains unclear. Germline CDR1 MDHEN, CDR2 SYDVKM. Trimming took off 7 bases at V and 2 bases at J, with 8 bases between the two ends. The CDR3 consists of 13 residues. As DNA, the CDR3 is TGTGCCAGCAATCCGGAAAACACCGGGGAGCTGTTTTTT. It encodes CASNPENTGELFF.

The gene calls are TRBV29-1 and TRBJ1-1; no clear D gene. The germline gives CDR1 SQVTM, CDR2 ANQGSEA. V lost 4 bases and J 1 base, leaving 10 bases between the germline ends. The length of the CDR3 is 13 residues. Here the CDR3 reads CSVGNPKNTEAFF. Written as DNA, the CDR3 is TGCAGCGTTGGAAACCCGAAGAACACTGAAGCTTTCTTT.

The chain carries TRBV12-3 or TRBV12-4 and TRBJ2-1, with 12 nucleotides matching TRBD2. V shed 6 bases, J shed 7 bases, and the junction held 7 bases outside the gene matches. The CDR3 is 15 amino acids. The CDR3 region has the DNA TGTGCCAGCAGAGACGGGACTAGCGGGTGGAATGAGCAGTTCTTC. It yields the protein CASRDGTSGWNEQFF.

The V and J genes are TRBV10-3 and TRBJ1-1, with unresolved D. Trimming took 0 bases from V and 4 from J, leaving 6 bases between them. Germline loops: CDR1 ENHRY, CDR2 SYGVKD. The CDR3 totals 13 residues. DNA of the CDR3: TGTGCCATCAGTGAGTCAGAGGGCACTGAAGCTTTCTTT. Translated: CAISESEGTEAFF.

CDR3 loop: CASRALRDSSYEQYF. CDR3 nucleotide sequence: TGTGCCAGCAGAGCCTTGCGGGACAGCTCCTACGAGCAGTACTTC. The chain combines TRBV27 with TRBJ2-7; D perhaps matches TRBD1 (7 bases). V lost 6 bases to trimming and J lost 0 bases, with 15 bases between them. The CDR3 contains 15 residues. CDR1 is MNHEY and CDR2 is SMNVEV in the germline V gene (reference sequence).

The chain couples TRBV19 to TRBJ2-7, with D uncertain. The CDR3 loop spans 16 amino acids. With 6 bases removed from V and 0 bases from J, the gap between germline ends came to 18 bases. The germline V gene has CDR1 LNHDA and CDR2 SQIVND (reference sequence). CDR3 nucleotides: TGTGCCAGTAGGGTCCGGACGGCGGAGAGCTCCTACGAGCAGTACTTC. Its protein product is CASRVRTAESSYEQYF.

The J gene is TRBJ1-4, the V gene TRBV6-1; TRBD1 matches at 9 bases. There are 17 residues in the CDR3. The junction had 10 bases not matched to a gene; V was cut back by 0 bases and J by 8 bases. Germline lookup yields CDR1 MNHNS and CDR2 SASEGT. The CDR3 is CASSEALGGQGGEKLFF. As DNA, the CDR3 is TGTGCCAGCAGTGAAGCGCTAGGGGGACAGGGAGGAGAAAAACTGTTTTTT.